These 12 T cell receptor beta chains share one sample of origin, sequenced in a study of T cells in Graves' hyperthyroidism and ophthalmopathy. Researchers amplified the TCR beta CDR3 regions from RNA transcripts. The HTBI primer set was used in a first-round RT-PCR of the TCR CDR3. TCRdb recomputed calls from the multiplex PCR reads with MiXCR, one row per CDR3 protein. In the table there are nearly 750,000 distinct CDR3 sequences, roughly a third of which are singletons. Sequenced: blood. The receptors here all came from a middle-aged woman with Graves' hyperthyroidism.

This clonotype was counted many times. This rearrangement joins TRBV6-1 to TRBJ1-1; D call uncertain. Germline values: CDR1 MNHNS, CDR2 SASEGT. This CDR3 region has 13 residues. Trimming removed 7 bases from V and 2 bases from J, with 11 bases in between. The DNA for the CDR3 is TGTGCCAGCACACGAGGGCTCAACACTGAAGCTTTCTTT. It specifies CASTRGLNTEAFF.

At least ten counts were recorded for this clonotype. The V gene is TRBV2, the J gene TRBJ2-6; 7 bases align to TRBD1. After removal of 7 bases from V and 0 bases from J, the junction contained 6 bases not matched to a gene. The CDR3 is 16 amino acids. Per germline, CDR1 SNHLY and CDR2 FYNNEI. Here the CDR3 reads CASMGQGVSGANVLTF. CDR3 coding DNA: TGTGCCAGCATGGGGCAGGGGGTCTCTGGGGCCAACGTCCTGACTTTC.

Many counts were recorded for this clonotype. The chain uses TRBV7-9 and TRBJ2-6; D might be TRBD1 (6 bases). Germline values: CDR1 SEHNR, CDR2 FQNEAQ (reference sequence). Trimming shortened V by 4 bases and J by 0 bases, and 19 bases separated the two germline ends. The CDR3 runs 19 residues. As DNA, the CDR3 is TGTGCCAGCAGCTACCCCAAGGACAGTACATTCTCTGGGGCCAACGTCCTGACTTTC. Its translation is CASSYPKDSTFSGANVLTF.

This clonotype was seen at least ten times. The V and J genes are TRBV7-9 and TRBJ1-2; TRBD1 aligns across 7 bases. The germline CDR1 and CDR2 sequences are SEHNR and FQNEAQ (reference sequence). The CDR3 length is 15 residues. With 4 bases clipped from V and 3 bases from J, the junction kept 8 bases outside the gene matches. The chain's CDR3 is CASSSKTGRDYGYTF. The CDR3 DNA sequence: TGTGCCAGCAGCTCTAAGACAGGGCGGGACTATGGCTACACCTTC.

This clonotype was detected only a few times. Germline is not matched at one junction end, which may reflect a read error. The rearrangement joins TRBV6-2 or TRBV6-3 to TRBJ2-6, with D possibly being TRBD2 (5 bases). Germline values: CDR1 MNHEY, CDR2 SVGEGT. The CDR3 length is 15 residues. This CDR3 is CAGRGIQTGANVLTF. CDR3 nucleotides: TGTGCCGGCAGAGGGATCCAGACCGGGGCCAACGTCCTGACTTTC.

The chain is built from TRBV7-9 and TRBJ2-7, with unresolved D. Germline CDR1 reads SEHNR; CDR2 reads FQNEAQ (reference sequence). The CDR3 contains 14 residues. V lost 3 bases and J 6 bases, leaving 15 bases between the germline ends. As DNA, the CDR3 is TGTGCCAGCAGCTTGGATAGGGTTCCGCGCGAGCAGTACTTC. Amino acid sequence: CASSLDRVPREQYF.

This chain uses TRBV18 with TRBJ2-5; D remains unclear. V was cut by 0 bases and J by 5 bases, with 10 bases left in between. This CDR3 comprises 14 residues. The germline V gene encodes CDR1 KGHSH and CDR2 LQKENI. The CDR3 sequence is CASSPPTPRETQYF. The CDR3 DNA reads TGTGCCAGCTCACCACCGACCCCTAGGGAGACCCAGTACTTC.

This clonotype was detected only a few times. V is TRBV19 and J is TRBJ1-1; 9 positions match TRBD1. The CDR3 contains 14 residues. CDR1 is LNHDA, CDR2 SQIVND, per germline (reference sequence). Trimming at V came to 4 bases and at J to 4 bases, leaving 4 bases not matched to a gene. The chain's CDR3 is CASSRGQGTTEAFF. In nucleotides, the CDR3 is TGTGCCAGTAGTAGAGGACAGGGGACCACTGAAGCTTTCTTT.

Comments on this clonotype: Likely a read error: the CDR3 ends without its conserved phenylalanine or tryptophan. The chain couples TRBV5-5 to TRBJ2-5, with TRBD1 matching over 8 bases. The germline gives CDR1 SGHKS, CDR2 YYEKEE (reference sequence). CDR3 size: 16 residues. The CDR3 protein is CASSPQGTGGGETQYL. DNA for the CDR3: TGCGCCAGCAGCCCCCAGGGTACAGGGGGAGGAGAGACCCAGTACCTC.

In its sample, this clonotype was seen many times. V gene TRBV29-1 combines with J gene TRBJ2-2; weak D call: TRBD2 (7 bases). The CDR3 has 15 amino acids. Per the germline V gene, CDR1 is SQVTM and CDR2 is ANQGSEA. V dropped 6 bases and J dropped 0 bases, with 14 bases sitting between them. The CDR3 sequence: CSVGGAGTNTGELFF. The CDR3 coding sequence is TGCAGCGTGGGGGGGGCAGGGACGAACACCGGGGAGCTGTTTTTT.

This clonotype was detected once. The junction differs from germline at one of its ends, possibly a read error. The gene calls are TRBV10-3 and TRBJ2-2; 10 bases fit TRBD1. Germline CDR1 ENHRY, CDR2 SYGVKD. There are 16 residues in the CDR3. CDR3 sequence (DNA): TGTGCCAGCAGTGAATCGGGGACAGGGGCCCCCGGGGAGCTGTTTTTT. This gives the protein CASSESGTGAPGELFF.

The chain uses TRBV7-6 and TRBJ2-5; 9 positions agree with TRBD2. The CDR3 length is 16 residues. With V trimmed by 0 bases and J by 4 bases, 6 bases remained unmatched. The germline CDR1 and CDR2 sequences are SGHVS and FNYEAQ. The CDR3 region has the DNA TGTGCCAGCAGCTTAGCCGAGCTAGCGGGGCTAGAGACCCAGTACTTC. It translates to CASSLAELAGLETQYF. Complete variable domain (other parts from reference TRBV7-6 and TRBJ2-5): GAGVSQSPRYKVTKRGQDVALRCDPISGHVSLYWYRQALGQGPEFLTYFNYEAQQDKSGLPNDRFSAERPEGSISTLTIQRTEQRDSAMYRCASSLAELAGLETQYFGPGTRLLVL.